The 15 T cell receptor beta chains presented below share a single source sample, sequenced in a study of long-term antiretroviral therapy in people with HIV. Version v3.0 of the immunoSEQ assay ran at survey level. Profiling relied on immunoSEQ multiplex PCR, and the TCRdb table lists in-frame clones only, not all of them. The data show tens of thousands of clones, approximately 81% seen once. The sample here was unsorted PBMCs, taken roughly 4.9 years after starting antiretroviral therapy. These receptors were taken from a man aged 40-50 years with HIV.

The rearrangement uses TRBV2 and TRBJ2-1; possibly TRBD2 for D (6 bases). This CDR3 is 12 amino acids long. Trimming removed 8 bases at V and 10 bases at J, with 15 bases between. Germline V gene lookup returns CDR1 SNHLY and CDR2 FYNNEI. The CDR3 here is CASYGGGREQFF. CDR3 DNA: TGTGCCAGCTATGGCGGAGGGCGGGAGCAGTTCTTC.

Written as DNA, the CDR3 is TGTGCCAGCTCACCCAGGGACAGGGCCCCTAATGAAAAACTGTTTTTT. It yields the protein CASSPRDRAPNEKLFF. J is TRBJ1-4 and V is TRBV18; 9 nucleotides align to TRBD1. Germline assignment: CDR1 KGHSH and CDR2 LQKENI. The CDR3 sequence is 16 residues long. Losses at the gene ends were 3 bases for V and 3 bases for J; bases not matched to a gene: 5.

The chain employs TRBV7-9 and TRBJ2-7; D possibly matches TRBD1 or TRBD2 (5 bases each). Germline V gene data show CDR1 as SEHNR and CDR2 as FQNEAQ (reference sequence). The V and J ends lost 6 bases and 6 bases respectively, with 12 bases between them. The CDR3 spans 12 residues. CDR3 loop: CASSPPGAEQYF. The CDR3, as DNA: TGTGCCAGCAGTCCCCCCGGGGCCGAGCAGTACTTC.

The chain recombines TRBV7-2 with TRBJ1-2; 10 bases fit TRBD1. Germline-derived CDR1 and CDR2 are SGHTA and FQGNSA. J gave up 8 bases and V 5 bases, and 11 bases lay outside the gene matches. There are 15 residues in the CDR3. Here the CDR3 reads CASSLRTGGIDGYTF. The CDR3 coding sequence is TGTGCCAGCAGCCTACGGACAGGGGGAATAGACGGCTACACCTTC.

The rearrangement links TRBV7-9 to TRBJ2-3; D is tentatively TRBD1 or TRBD2 (5 bases each). The CDR3 has 15 amino acids. Germline assignment: CDR1 SEHNR and CDR2 FQNEAQ (reference sequence). The germline V and J ends were trimmed by 6 bases and 1 base, with 14 bases remaining between them. CDR3 in DNA: TGTGCCAGCAGTCCCTTTGGGGGTGGCACAGATACGCAGTATTTT. Translation: CASSPFGGGTDTQYF. The complete variable domain, with remaining parts taken from reference TRBV7-9 and TRBJ2-3, reads DTGVSQNPRHKITKRGQNVTFRCDPISEHNRLYWYRQTLGQGPEFLTYFQNEAQLEKSRLLSDRFSAERPKGSFSTLEIQRTEQGDSAMYLCASSPFGGGTDTQYFGPGTRLTVL.

This rearrangement joins TRBV4-1 to TRBJ1-1; perhaps TRBD1 as D (6 bases). Trimming left V 0 bases short and J 7 bases short, with 15 bases between. Germline CDR1 is MGHRA and CDR2 is YSYEKL. The CDR3 has 15 residues. CDR3 region: CASSQDQGGGNEAFF. The CDR3 nucleotides are TGCGCCAGCAGCCAAGATCAAGGGGGAGGTAATGAAGCTTTCTTT.

The chain uses TRBV9 and TRBJ2-3; D uncertain. This CDR3 is 13 amino acids long. The V gene's germline CDR1 is SGDLS and CDR2 YYNGEE. The V gene lost 4 bases and the J gene lost 3 bases, with 9 bases spanning the gap. The CDR3 sequence is CASSPHNTDTQYF. Written as DNA, the CDR3 is TGTGCCAGCAGCCCCCACAATACAGATACGCAGTATTTT. Drawing the rest from reference TRBV9 and TRBJ2-3, the complete variable domain is DSGVTQTPKHLITATGQRVTLRCSPRSGDLSVYWYQQSLDQGLQFLIQYYNGEERAKGNILERFSAQQFPDLHSELNLSSLELGDSALYFCASSPHNTDTQYFGPGTRLTVL.

This chain links TRBV7-6 with TRBJ2-7, with D possibly being TRBD2 (6 bases). V lost 6 bases to trimming and J lost 1 base, with 19 bases between them. Germline V gene lookup returns CDR1 SGHVS and CDR2 FNYEAQ. The CDR3 extends over 16 amino acids. In DNA, the CDR3 is TGTGCCAGCAGTTCAGAGGAGGGACGAGGGTCCTACGAGCAGTACTTC. The encoded protein is CASSSEEGRGSYEQYF.

This chain uses TRBV5-5 with TRBJ2-5; D is uncertain. There are 13 residues in the CDR3. Per the germline V gene, CDR1 is SGHKS and CDR2 is YYEKEE (reference sequence). Trimming shortened V by 4 bases and J by 5 bases, and 12 bases separated the two germline ends. DNA of the CDR3: TGTGCCAGCAGCGACGGATTTGGGGAGACCCAGTACTTC. Amino acid sequence: CASSDGFGETQYF.

The chain uses TRBV6-1 and TRBJ2-3; D is undetermined. CDR1 and CDR2 from the germline V gene are MNHNS and SASEGT. V lost 3 bases and J 4 bases, leaving 14 bases between the germline ends. This CDR3 has 15 residues. The CDR3 nucleotides are TGTGCCAGCAGTGATTCCCCCCAGAGATCAGATACGCAGTATTTT. Translating it yields CASSDSPQRSDTQYF.

V usage is TRBV7-2 and J usage is TRBJ1-5; maybe TRBD1 (5 bases). Germline assignment: CDR1 SGHTA and CDR2 FQGNSA. The CDR3 extends over 19 amino acids. The V end lost 0 bases, the J end lost 3 bases, and 21 bases lay between the germline ends. CDR3 region: CASSLARFRRQTNNQPQHF. The CDR3 DNA reads TGTGCCAGCAGCTTAGCTAGATTTCGTAGACAGACAAACAATCAGCCCCAGCATTTT.

This sequence joins TRBV4-2 and TRBJ1-4; TRBD1 is a possible D gene (5 bases). Per the germline V gene, CDR1 is LGHNA and CDR2 is YNFKEQ. The V gene lost 2 bases and the J gene lost 0 bases, with 10 bases spanning the gap. This CDR3 has 16 amino acids. The CDR3 is CASSQNQGATNEKLFF. The CDR3 coding sequence is TGTGCCAGCAGCCAAAACCAGGGTGCAACTAATGAAAAACTGTTTTTT.

The V and J genes are TRBV6-5 and TRBJ2-1; D is perhaps TRBD2 (5 bases). Germline CDR1 MNHEY, CDR2 SVGAGI. Deletions cut 7 bases from V and 0 bases from J, with 13 bases between. The CDR3 consists of 15 residues. The CDR3 protein is CASKEDFGSYNEQFF. Here the CDR3 DNA reads TGTGCCAGCAAGGAGGACTTTGGCTCCTACAATGAGCAGTTCTTC.

The chain recombines TRBV5-4 with TRBJ2-5; tentatively, D is TRBD1 or TRBD2 (6 bases each). Per the germline V gene, CDR1 is SGHNT and CDR2 is YYREEE (reference sequence). The CDR3 is 15 residues long. V was cut by 0 bases and J by 5 bases, with 14 bases left in between. CDR3 in amino acids: CASSLGSGARETQYF. CDR3 in DNA: TGTGCCAGCAGCTTGGGGTCGGGGGCGCGGGAGACCCAGTACTTC.

A single count supports this clone. The chain has TRBV18 and TRBJ2-7; possible D gene TRBD1, 5 bases. The CDR3 extends over 17 amino acids. V was clipped by 0 bases and J by 0 bases, with 15 bases between them. The germline CDR1 and CDR2 sequences are KGHSH and LQKENI. Here the CDR3 DNA reads TGTGCCAGCTCACCACCACCTTCTCAGGGTAGCTCCTACGAGCAGTACTTC. This sequence encodes CASSPPPSQGSSYEQYF. The complete variable domain, with remaining parts taken from reference TRBV18 and TRBJ2-7, reads NAGVMQNPRHLVRRRGQEARLRCSPMKGHSHVYWYRQLPEEGLKFMVYLQKENIIDESGMPKERFSAEFPKEGPSILRIQQVVRGDSAAYFCASSPPPSQGSSYEQYFGPGTRLTVT.